Below, 9 T cell receptor beta chains from the same sample are listed, as sequenced in a study of cytomegalovirus exposure and HLA in healthy donors. 60 Vbeta and 13 Jbeta primers were used in PCR. Only in-frame clones appear in the TCRdb table, and some are missing; sequencing was by immunoSEQ multiplex PCR. The sample has 80,000 to 100,000 clones. Material for sequencing was PBMCs. The receptor set was obtained from a man between 50 and 59 years old in good health and CMV-seronegative.

CDR3 DNA: TGTGCCAGCAGTTACCAGCAAACAGGGGACTATGGCTACACCTTC. Its protein product is CASSYQQTGDYGYTF. This chain links TRBV6-5 with TRBJ1-2; 7 bases are a match to TRBD1. CDR1 and CDR2 from the germline V gene are MNHEY and SVGAGI. The CDR3 covers 15 residues. The V gene end was trimmed by 2 bases and the J gene end by 3 bases; junction bases not matched to a gene: 6.

V and J are TRBV6-1 and TRBJ2-3, with 7 bases that match TRBD1. CDR1 MNHNS and CDR2 SASEGT come from the germline V gene. V lost 1 base to trimming and J lost 4 bases; unmatched junction nucleotides: 5. CDR3 length equals 15 residues. Here the CDR3 reads CASSEGDRAADTQYF. CDR3 nucleotides: TGTGCCAGCAGTGAAGGAGACAGGGCCGCAGATACGCAGTATTTT.

The chain has TRBV10-3 and TRBJ1-2, with unresolved D. CDR3 length: 13 amino acids. The V and J ends lost 2 bases and 2 bases respectively, with 6 bases between them. The germline CDR1 and CDR2 sequences are ENHRY and SYGVKD. Here the CDR3 DNA reads TGTGCCATCAGTGAGACAGAGAACTATGGCTACACCTTC. Translating gives CAISETENYGYTF.

This chain links TRBV9 with TRBJ1-2, with D possibly TRBD1 on 6 matching bases. Germline V CDR1 and CDR2: SGDLS, YYNGEE. V was clipped by 4 bases and J by 5 bases, with 24 bases between them. The CDR3 sequence is 17 residues long. CDR3 amino acids: CASSRLSRGGEEYGYTF. The DNA of the CDR3 is TGTGCCAGCAGCCGATTAAGCAGGGGAGGGGAGGAGTATGGCTACACCTTC.

The V call is TRBV11-2, the J call TRBJ2-7; tentative D call: TRBD1 (5 bases). Germline CDR1 is SGHAT and CDR2 is FQNNGV. V lost 3 bases and J 5 bases, leaving 11 bases between the germline ends. This CDR3 has 13 residues. Here the CDR3 DNA reads TGTGCCAGCAGCTTCCAGGGATCTGACGAGCAGTACTTC. Translating gives CASSFQGSDEQYF.

The rearrangement uses TRBV7-2 and TRBJ2-4; 7 bases line up with TRBD1. Trimming cost V 5 bases and J 6 bases; bases outside gene matches: 7. Germline CDR1 and CDR2: SGHTA and FQGNSA. This CDR3 is 14 amino acids long. The CDR3 DNA reads TGTGCCAGCAGCCCCCATGCAGGGGGAAACATTCAGTACTTC. Its translation: CASSPHAGGNIQYF.

This chain uses TRBV27 with TRBJ2-7, with TRBD1 identical over 8 bases. The germline CDR1 and CDR2 sequences are MNHEY and SMNVEV (reference sequence). The CDR3 loop spans 20 amino acids. V shed 3 bases, J shed 5 bases, and the junction held 24 bases outside the gene matches. Here the CDR3 DNA reads TGTGCCAGCAGTTTGGGATATCCGGGACAGGCCGTCCCGGGTTTGGACGAGCAGTACTTC. Protein product: CASSLGYPGQAVPGLDEQYF.

The chain recombines TRBV7-9 with TRBJ1-4, with D perhaps TRBD1 (6 bases). In germline, CDR1 is SEHNR, CDR2 FQNEAQ (reference sequence). The CDR3 contains 15 residues. V was clipped by 1 base and J by 8 bases, with 14 bases between them. The CDR3 DNA sequence: TGTGCCAGCAGCTTAGATGGGGGCTTTAGCGAAAAACTGTTTTTT. Translated, it gives CASSLDGGFSEKLFF.

V usage is TRBV6-6 and J usage is TRBJ1-4; D unclear. V was pared by 6 bases and J by 5 bases, with 10 bases between. CDR3 length: 13 residues. The germline CDR1 and CDR2 sequences are MNHNY and SVGAGI (reference sequence). The CDR3 DNA reads as TGTGCCAGCAGGGAGAGAGGGAATGAAAAACTGTTTTTT. Its protein product is CASRERGNEKLFF.